Listed below are T cell receptor beta chains from one sample, sequenced in a study of patients and donors after allogeneic stem cell transplantation. One entry per CDR3 protein, called by TCRdb with MiXCR from the RT-PCR reads. The sample has some 880,000 distinct CDR3 sequences, approximately 19% seen once. Sequencing input: blood, either unsorted or a sorted T cell fraction (not recorded which). Receptors originate from a human donor who was either an allogeneic HSCT recipient or a stem cell or donor lymphocyte infusion donor (not recorded which). It is not recorded whose cells these are; they may come from a transplant donor. Each CDR3 is given with its conserved first and last residue. A D gene is named only where the DNA matches it firmly. Clone size appears in some rows only: once, few, many, or a class for an expanded clone.

d_gene	abundance	v_gene	j_gene	CDR3nt	CDR3aa
.	few	TRBV4-1	TRBJ1-1	TGCGCCAGCAGCCAAGAAGGAGGACGGAACACTGAAGCTTTCTTT	CASSQEGGRNTEAFF
TRBD2	few	TRBV6-5	TRBJ2-7	TGTGCCAGCAGTTACCCAGCTATGACTAGCCTTAGAACCTACGAGCAGTACTTC	CASSYPAMTSLRTYEQYF
TRBD1	.	TRBV29-1	TRBJ1-2	TGCAGCGTTCGCATCTGGGACAGGGCTAACTATGGCTACACCTTC	CSVRIWDRANYGYTF
.	few	TRBV6-5	TRBJ1-3	TGTGCCAGCAGTTACACGCCCGGTCGGGACACCATATATTTT	CASSYTPGRDTIYF
TRBD2	.	TRBV18	TRBJ2-1	TGTGCCAGCTCACCACCGGGGGGGAATGAGCAGTTCTTC	CASSPPGGNEQFF
.	few	TRBV7-2	TRBJ2-1	TGTGCCAGCAGCTCTATCGCCGGAGCCAATGAGCAGTTCTTC	CASSSIAGANEQFF
TRBD1	few	TRBV5-1	TRBJ2-3	TGCGCCAGCAGTCAGGACAGGGTGGACACAGATACGCAGTATTTT	CASSQDRVDTDTQYF
TRBD1	few	TRBV4-3	TRBJ1-2	TGCGCCAGCAGCCAAAAAGCCGGGACAGGCTATGGCTACACCTTC	CASSQKAGTGYGYTF
TRBD2	.	TRBV10-3	TRBJ2-5	TGTGCCATCAGTGAGTCGACTAGCGGGGGGCGGGAGACCCAGTACTTC	CAISESTSGGRETQYF
TRBD2	.	TRBV12-3/TRBV12-4	TRBJ2-3	TGTGCCAGCAGTCGAGCGGGGGCGGAAGATACGCAGTATTTT	CASSRAGAEDTQYF
.	.	TRBV15	TRBJ2-5	TGTGCCACCAGCACGGCCACTGCAGAGACCCAGTACTTC	CATSTATAETQYF
.	.	TRBV20-1	TRBJ1-6	TGCAGTGCTAGAGCCGTTGGCTATAATTCACCCCTCCACTTT	CSARAVGYNSPLHF
TRBD2	.	TRBV20-1	TRBJ2-1	TGCAGTTTGAAACGGGGGGGCAGCTCCTACAATGAGCAGTTCTTC	CSLKRGGSSYNEQFF
.	few	TRBV5-1	TRBJ2-5	TGCGCCAGCAGCCCTAACAGACTAGTTTCGGAGACCCAGTACTTC	CASSPNRLVSETQYF
.	.	TRBV12-3/TRBV12-4	TRBJ1-2	TGTGCCAGCAGTTTAGCAATACGACCCATTGGTGGCTACACCTTC	CASSLAIRPIGGYTF
.	few	TRBV30	TRBJ2-2	TGTGCCTGGAGTGTAGACCCCCGTAACACCGGGGAGCTGTTTTTT	CAWSVDPRNTGELFF
.	few	TRBV7-9	TRBJ1-1	TGTGCCAGCAGGCCACAGGGCATCGGAGGAGCTTTCTTT	CASRPQGIGGAFF
.	.	TRBV15	TRBJ1-4	TGTGCCACCAGCCCAGGGGAGGGATTGTATGAAAAACTGTTTTTT	CATSPGEGLYEKLFF
.	once	TRBV14	TRBJ1-6	TGTGCCAGCAGCCACCGTTTGGGGACTTCACCCCTCCACTTT	CASSHRLGTSPLHF
.	many	TRBV10-3	TRBJ2-7	TGTGCCATCAGGAGGGGACCAAACCGCTACGAGCAGTACTTC	CAIRRGPNRYEQYF
.	few	TRBV5-1	TRBJ2-7	TGCGCCAGCAGCTTGGGCGACAGCCACTACGAGCAGTACTTC	CASSLGDSHYEQYF
TRBD1	.	TRBV7-9	TRBJ1-1	TGTGCCAGCAGCGCGAGACAGGGGCCGGGTGAAGCTTTCTTT	CASSARQGPGEAFF
.	.	TRBV4-3	TRBJ2-3	TGCGCCAGCAGCCAAGGGAGACAGTTTAGCACAGATACGCAGTATTTT	CASSQGRQFSTDTQYF
.	few	TRBV12-3/TRBV12-4	TRBJ2-3	TGTGCCAGCAGTTTGGACGGTACGCAGTATTTT	CASSLDGTQYF
.	.	TRBV10-3	TRBJ2-3	TGTGCCATCAGTGAGGGGGCTCGTGGAGATACGCAGTATTTT	CAISEGARGDTQYF
TRBD1	.	TRBV7-9	TRBJ2-7	TGTGCCAGTATGACAGGGGGCTCACCCTACGAGCAGTACTTC	CASMTGGSPYEQYF
.	.	TRBV5-4	TRBJ2-6	TGTGCCAGCAGCTTGACTAGATCTGGGGCCAACGTCCTGACTTTC	CASSLTRSGANVLTF
.	.	TRBV9	TRBJ2-3	TGTGCCAGCAGCGTAGACGGCCAAAGCACAGATACGCAGTATTTT	CASSVDGQSTDTQYF
.	.	TRBV6-1	TRBJ2-7	TGTGCCAGCAACCGACAGAGCTCCTACGAGCAGTACTTC	CASNRQSSYEQYF
.	.	TRBV11-3	TRBJ2-1	TGTGCCAGCAGCCCCCTGAGAGCCTACAATGAGCAGTTCTTC	CASSPLRAYNEQFF
.	.	TRBV4-3	TRBJ1-2	TGCGCCAGCAGCCAAGAAGGAGGACATTACTATGGCTACACCTTC	CASSQEGGHYYGYTF
.	.	TRBV25-1	TRBJ1-1	TGTGCCAGCAGTGAAATCCTACACCTGGACAAGAACACTGAAGCTTTCTTT	CASSEILHLDKNTEAFF
TRBD1	few	TRBV13	TRBJ1-2	TGTGCCAGCAGCTTATTCGCCAGGGGGAACTATGGCTACACCTTC	CASSLFARGNYGYTF
.	.	TRBV9	TRBJ2-7	TGTGCCAGCAGCACCAAGGCAGCGACCGAGCAGTACTTC	CASSTKAATEQYF
.	few	TRBV19	TRBJ2-1	TGTGCCAGTAGTATCCCCTCTATCTCTTACAATGAGCAGTTCTTC	CASSIPSISYNEQFF
TRBD2	.	TRBV3-1	TRBJ2-3	TGTGCCAGCAGCCAAGAGGATTCGCCAGCGGGAGGAGATACGCAGTATTTT	CASSQEDSPAGGDTQYF
.	.	TRBV12-3/TRBV12-4	TRBJ1-2	TGTGCCAGCAGTTTCGAGGCGAGGGACGCGGACTATGGCTACACCTTC	CASSFEARDADYGYTF
.	few	TRBV5-5	TRBJ1-2	TGTGCCAGCAGCTTGTTCGAGACTATCTATGGCTACACCTTC	CASSLFETIYGYTF
.	.	TRBV5-1	TRBJ1-5	TGCGCCATCCCGGGAGGAGGAGGAGATCAGCCCCAGCATTTT	CAIPGGGGDQPQHF
.	once	TRBV18	TRBJ2-3	TGTGCCAGCTCACCAAAGTGGGCTAGCAAGGGCCCGGGTACGCAGTATTTT	CASSPKWASKGPGTQYF
.	few	TRBV7-9	TRBJ1-1	TGTGCCAGCAGTCCTCAGACATCCCTCACTGAAGCTTTCTTT	CASSPQTSLTEAFF